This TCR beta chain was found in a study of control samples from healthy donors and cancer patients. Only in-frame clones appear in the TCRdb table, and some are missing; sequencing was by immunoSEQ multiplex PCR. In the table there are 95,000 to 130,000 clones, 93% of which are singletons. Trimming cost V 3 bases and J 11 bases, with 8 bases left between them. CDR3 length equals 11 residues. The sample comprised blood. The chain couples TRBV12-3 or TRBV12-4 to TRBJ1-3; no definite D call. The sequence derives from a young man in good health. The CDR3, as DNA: TGTGCCAGCAGTTTCCTAGGGTCCATATATTTT. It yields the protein CASSFLGSIYF.